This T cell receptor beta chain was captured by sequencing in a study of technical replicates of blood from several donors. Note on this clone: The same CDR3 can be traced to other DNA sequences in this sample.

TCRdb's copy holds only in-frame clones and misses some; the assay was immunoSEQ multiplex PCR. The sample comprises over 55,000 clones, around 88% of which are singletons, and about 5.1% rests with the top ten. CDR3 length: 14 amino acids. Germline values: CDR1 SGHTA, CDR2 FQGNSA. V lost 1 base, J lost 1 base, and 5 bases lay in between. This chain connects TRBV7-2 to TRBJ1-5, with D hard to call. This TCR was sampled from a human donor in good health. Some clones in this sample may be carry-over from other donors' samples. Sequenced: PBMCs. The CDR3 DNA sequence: TGTGCCAGCAGCTTAGACAGAAGCAATCAGCCCCAGCATTTT. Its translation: CASSLDRSNQPQHF.